The present T cell receptor beta chain was sequenced within a study of molecular identifiers for immune sequencing clone quantification. Study details: Naive CD8 RNA (about 20,000 or 100,000 cells) was divided into five aliquots, with four sequenced.

Study results and caveats: Clones that exceeded 20 RNA copies held over 99% of effector molecules, yet under 1% in naive cells.

RNA fractions of 10%, 30% or 50% and 20,000 to 1,000,000 sorted cells were the source of naive CD8 libraries. Naive CD8 T cells, phenotype CD8+CD4-CCR7+CD45RA+, were sorted. This clonotype was observed at least ten times. Antigen specificity is unknown. Germline CDR1 is MNHEY and CDR2 is SVGAGI. CDR3 size: 16 residues. V dropped 6 bases and J dropped 5; count of bases not matched to a gene: 9. TCRdb analysed the PCR reads with MiXCR anew, one entry per CDR3 protein. This sample carries hundreds of thousands of distinct CDR3 sequences, about 25% of them seen once, and the ten largest clones take 0.6% to 0.9%.

The receptor's source is a human donor in good health. Some libraries in this study had Jurkat cell RNA spiked in. This chain links TRBV6-5 with TRBJ2-3; TRBD2 matches at 12 bases. Sequenced: naive CD8+ T cells from blood, with Jurkat cell RNA spiked in. The subset is: FACS-sorted CD8+CD4-CCR7+CD45RA+ naive T cells. The CDR3 nucleotides are TGTGCCAGCAGCCTAGCGGGGGGGCCTGGTTTAGATACGCAGTATTTT. This translates into CASSLAGGPGLDTQYF.